This section outlines one T cell receptor (beta chain) sequence together with its context. This specimen comes from a study of OX40 agonist ivuxolimab in advanced cancers. Study background: Administration of intravenous ivuxolimab to patients occurred every 2 weeks at 0.01 to 10 mg/kg. Each dose-escalation patient presented with hepatocellular carcinoma, melanoma, renal cell or head and neck cancer.

TCRdb keeps only in-frame clones here, not all; method: immunoSEQ multiplex PCR. The table records more than 100,000 clones, about nine tenths of them present only once. Trimming removed 1 base from V and 7 bases from J, with 16 bases in between. The CDR3 runs to 15 residues. The germline CDR1 and CDR2 sequences are LNHDA and SQIVND (reference sequence). The material was CD4+ or CD8+ T cells sorted from blood, obtained in a trial of the OX40 agonist ivuxolimab. The receptor's source is an adult with an advanced solid tumor such as melanoma, head and neck, liver or kidney cancer. The gene calls are TRBV19 and TRBJ1-2; tentative D call: TRBD1 (5 bases). For the CDR3, the DNA is TGTGCCAGTAGTATAGCGGGACTCAACCCCCCTGGCTACACCTTC. It codes for CASSIAGLNPPGYTF.